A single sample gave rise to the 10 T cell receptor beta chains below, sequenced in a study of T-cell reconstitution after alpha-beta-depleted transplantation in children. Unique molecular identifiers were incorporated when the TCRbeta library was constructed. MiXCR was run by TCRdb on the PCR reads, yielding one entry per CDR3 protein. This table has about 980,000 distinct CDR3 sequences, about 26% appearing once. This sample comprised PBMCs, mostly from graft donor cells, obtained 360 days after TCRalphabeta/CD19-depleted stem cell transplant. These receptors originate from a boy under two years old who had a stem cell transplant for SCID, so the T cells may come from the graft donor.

CDR3 nucleotide sequence: TGTGCCAGCAGCGATGACGGACAGGTGTATAATTCACCCCTCCACTTT. Encoded protein: CASSDDGQVYNSPLHF. V and J are TRBV6-2 or TRBV6-3 and TRBJ1-6; 7 positions match TRBD1. Germline V gene data show CDR1 as MNHEY and CDR2 as SVGEGT. With 6 bases clipped from V and 4 bases from J, the junction kept 9 bases outside the gene matches. The CDR3 contains 16 residues.

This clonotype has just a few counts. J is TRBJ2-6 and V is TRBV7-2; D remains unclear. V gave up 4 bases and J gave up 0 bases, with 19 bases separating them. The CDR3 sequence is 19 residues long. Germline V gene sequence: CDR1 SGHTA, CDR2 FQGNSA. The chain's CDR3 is CASSSRSGPPFSGANVLTF. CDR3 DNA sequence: TGTGCCAGCAGCTCCCGATCCGGGCCTCCTTTCTCTGGGGCCAACGTCCTGACTTTC. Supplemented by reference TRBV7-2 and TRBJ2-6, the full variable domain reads GAGVSQSPSNKVTEKGKDVELRCDPISGHTALYWYRQSLGQGLEFLIYFQGNSAPDKSGLPSDRFSAERTGGSVSTLTIQRTQQEDSAVYLCASSSRSGPPFSGANVLTFGAGSRLTVL.

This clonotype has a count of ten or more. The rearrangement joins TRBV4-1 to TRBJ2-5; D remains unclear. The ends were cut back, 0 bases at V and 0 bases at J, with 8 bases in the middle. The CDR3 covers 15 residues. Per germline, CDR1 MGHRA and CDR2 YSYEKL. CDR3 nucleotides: TGCGCCAGCAGCCAAGATCTGGTATACCAAGAGACCCAGTACTTC. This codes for CASSQDLVYQETQYF.

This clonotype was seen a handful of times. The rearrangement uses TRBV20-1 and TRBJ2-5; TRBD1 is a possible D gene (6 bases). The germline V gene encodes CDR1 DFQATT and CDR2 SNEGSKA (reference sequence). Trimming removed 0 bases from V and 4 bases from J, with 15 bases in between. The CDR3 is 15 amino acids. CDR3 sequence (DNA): TGCAGTGCTAGAGACCACAGGGAATTTAGAGAGACCCAGTACTTC. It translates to CSARDHREFRETQYF.

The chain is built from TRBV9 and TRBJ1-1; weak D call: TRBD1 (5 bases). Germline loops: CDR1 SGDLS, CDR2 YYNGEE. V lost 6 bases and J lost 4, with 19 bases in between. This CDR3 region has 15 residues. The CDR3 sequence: CASTQAEGLGTEAFF. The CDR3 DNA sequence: TGTGCCAGCACCCAGGCGGAGGGGCTAGGCACTGAAGCTTTCTTT.

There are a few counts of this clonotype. The CDR3 spells CSVAQGIEQYF. In DNA form, the CDR3 reads TGCAGCGTTGCCCAAGGGATCGAGCAGTACTTC. The chain recombines TRBV29-1 with TRBJ2-7; no firm D call. The V gene's germline CDR1 is SQVTM and CDR2 ANQGSEA. V was pared by 4 bases and J by 6 bases, with 10 bases between. The CDR3 loop spans 11 amino acids.

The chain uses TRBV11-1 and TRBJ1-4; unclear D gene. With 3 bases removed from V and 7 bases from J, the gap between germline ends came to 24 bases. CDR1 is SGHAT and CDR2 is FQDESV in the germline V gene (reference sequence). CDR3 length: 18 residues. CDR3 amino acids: CASSFGSPMAGWSEKLFF. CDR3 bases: TGTGCCAGCAGCTTTGGGTCTCCCATGGCTGGGTGGAGTGAAAAACTGTTTTTT.

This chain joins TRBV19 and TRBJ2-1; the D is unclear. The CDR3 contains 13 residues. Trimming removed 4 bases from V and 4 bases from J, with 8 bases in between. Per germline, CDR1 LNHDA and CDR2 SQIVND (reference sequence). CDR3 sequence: CASSRVRYNEQFF. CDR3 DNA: TGTGCCAGTAGTAGGGTCAGATACAATGAGCAGTTCTTC.

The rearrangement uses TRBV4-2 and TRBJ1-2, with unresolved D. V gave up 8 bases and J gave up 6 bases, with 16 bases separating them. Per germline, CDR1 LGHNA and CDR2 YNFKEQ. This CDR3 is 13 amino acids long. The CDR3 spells CASGPGGLHGYTF. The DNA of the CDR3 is TGTGCCAGCGGCCCCGGAGGGCTGCATGGCTACACCTTC.

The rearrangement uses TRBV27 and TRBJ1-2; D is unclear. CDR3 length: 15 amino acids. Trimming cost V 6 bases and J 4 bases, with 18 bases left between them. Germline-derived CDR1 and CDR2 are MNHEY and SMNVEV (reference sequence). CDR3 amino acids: CASSATWREPYGYTF. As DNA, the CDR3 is TGTGCCAGCAGCGCGACCTGGAGAGAGCCCTATGGCTACACCTTC.